The 21 T cell receptor beta chains below all came from one sample that was sequenced in a study of T cells in Graves' hyperthyroidism and ophthalmopathy (dated by TCRdb to between 2019 and 2020). Library construction relied on multiplex PCR. The sequencer was an Illumina HiSeq 2000. Amplification of TCR beta CDR3 regions was carried out from RNA transcripts. For the first round of RT-PCR on the TCR CDR3, the HTBI primer set was used together with the Qiagen OneStep RT-PCR kit. TCRdb reworked the public reads: Q25 trimming with fastp, MiXCR clone assembly, productive beta chains retained. Entries that share a CDR3 protein sequence are merged under the most common genes and DNA. This sample lists about 290,000 distinct CDR3 sequences; 12% to 15% were detected once. Roughly 7.9% of the sample comes from the top ten. Material: blood. The source is a woman in her forties with Graves' hyperthyroidism.

This clonotype was detected many times. The chain links TRBV7-9 to TRBJ1-4, with a possible D match to TRBD1 (6 bases). Germline lookup yields CDR1 SEHNR and CDR2 FQNEAQ (reference sequence). The CDR3 is 14 residues long. V lost 5 bases to trimming and J lost 8 bases, with 15 bases between them. The CDR3 sequence is CASSKLIQGEKLFF. CDR3 DNA sequence: TGTGCCAGCAGCAAGCTAATACAGGGAGAAAAACTGTTTTTT.

This clonotype came up many times. The chain carries TRBV6-2 or TRBV6-3 and TRBJ1-2, with 12 bases lining up with TRBD1. CDR1 is MNHEY and CDR2 is SVGEGT in the germline V gene. V gave up 4 bases and J gave up 2 bases; unmatched junction bases: 11. The CDR3 length is 18 residues. The CDR3 nucleotides are TGTGCCAGCAGTTCGTTCCGGGACAGGGGGCGCGGGAACTATGGCTACACCTTC. This gives the protein CASSSFRDRGRGNYGYTF.

This clonotype appeared many times. The V and J genes are TRBV2 and TRBJ2-5; 9 bases align to TRBD1. Trimming removed 6 bases from V and 5 bases from J; junction bases left unmatched: 4. The CDR3 runs 13 residues. CDR1 SNHLY and CDR2 FYNNEI come from the germline V gene. Here the CDR3 DNA reads TGTGCCAGCAGGGGGACAGGGAGGGAGACCCAGTACTTC. This sequence encodes CASRGTGRETQYF.

This clonotype was counted between two and nine times. The V call is TRBV3-1, the J call TRBJ2-3; the match to TRBD1 covers 8 bases. The germline CDR1 and CDR2 sequences are LGHDT and YNNKEL (reference sequence). V gave up 0 bases and J gave up 12 bases; unmatched junction bases: 8. The CDR3 length is 14 residues. CDR3 in amino acids: CASSQEESRGQQYF. The CDR3 nucleotides are TGTGCCAGCAGCCAAGAAGAGAGCAGGGGGCAACAGTATTTT.

This clonotype was recorded many times. V is TRBV20-1 and J is TRBJ2-3; D is unresolved. Germline loops: CDR1 DFQATT, CDR2 SNEGSKA (reference sequence). The V end lost 5 bases, the J end lost 6 bases, and 9 bases lay between the germline ends. CDR3 length: 11 residues. The CDR3 sequence: CSASRGDTQYF. The CDR3 DNA is TGCAGTGCTTCCCGTGGGGATACGCAGTATTTT.

This clonotype occurred many times. In nucleotides, the CDR3 is TGTGCCAGCAGTGCGCCAGGGACAGCTCACGAGCAGTACTTC. It specifies CASSAPGTAHEQYF. The chain has TRBV28 and TRBJ2-7; 7 positions match TRBD1. This CDR3 comprises 14 residues. J was trimmed by 5 bases and V by 5 bases; bases with no gene match: 9. Germline CDR1 MDHEN, CDR2 SYDVKM. Complete variable domain (other parts from reference TRBV28 and TRBJ2-7): DVKVTQSSRYLVKRTGEKVFLECVQDMDHENMFWYRQDPGLGLRLIYFSYDVKMKEKGDIPEGYSVSREKKERFSLILESASTNQTSMYLCASSAPGTAHEQYFGPGTRLTVT.

This clonotype appeared many times. The chain employs TRBV7-3 and TRBJ2-3; 9 bases line up with TRBD2. CDR3 length: 14 residues. J was trimmed by 6 bases and V by 3 bases; bases with no gene match: 4. Germline CDR1 and CDR2: SGHTA and FQGTGA. The CDR3 loop is CASSLGTSPDTQYF. The CDR3, as DNA: TGTGCCAGCAGCTTGGGGACTAGCCCTGATACGCAGTATTTT.

This clonotype was found many times. DNA of the CDR3: TGTGCCAGCAGCCCTACTAGCGGGAGTATGACAGATACGCAGTATTTT. Amino acids: CASSPTSGSMTDTQYF. The V call is TRBV11-3, the J call TRBJ2-3; the match to TRBD2 covers 11 bases. The J segment lost 3 bases and the V segment lost 5 bases, leaving 7 bases of the junction unmatched. The CDR3 has 16 residues. Germline V gene lookup returns CDR1 SGHNT and CDR2 YENEEA. Combining the CDR3 with reference TRBV11-3 and TRBJ2-3 gives the whole variable domain EAGVVQSPRYKIIEKKQPVAFWCNPISGHNTLYWYLQNLGQGPELLIRYENEEAVDDSQLPKDRFSAERLKGVDSTLKIQPAELGDSAVYLCASSPTSGSMTDTQYFGPGTRLTVL.

For this clonotype: Relative to the germline gene, one junction end is altered; a read error may explain this. The chain combines TRBV6-1 with TRBJ1-1, with D unclear. The CDR3 sequence is 13 residues long. Germline loops: CDR1 MNHNS, CDR2 SASEGT. For the CDR3, the DNA is TGTGCCAGCAGCCGGAGTTTGAGCACTGGAGCTTTCTTT. Translation: CASSRSLSTGAFF.

This clonotype has a count of ten or more. The J gene is TRBJ1-5, the V gene TRBV28, with D perhaps TRBD1 (5 bases). The CDR3 sequence is 14 residues long. Trimming left V 7 bases short and J 7 bases short, with 17 bases between. Germline V lookup: CDR1 MDHEN, CDR2 SYDVKM. The DNA for the CDR3 is TGTGCCAGCACCCTGGGAGGGGAGGTCCAGCCCCAGCATTTT. It yields the protein CASTLGGEVQPQHF.

In this sample, this clonotype turned up many times. This chain uses TRBV20-1 with TRBJ2-1, with D perhaps matching TRBD2 (6 bases). Germline CDR1 DFQATT, CDR2 SNEGSKA (reference sequence). The CDR3 covers 14 residues. Trimming left V 0 bases short and J 8 bases short, with 14 bases between. The CDR3 reads CSARDRGSGHEQFF. CDR3 DNA sequence: TGCAGTGCTAGAGACCGGGGGAGTGGGCATGAGCAGTTCTTC.

This clonotype showed up just a few times. Here the CDR3 omits its conserved ending phenylalanine or tryptophan, so a read error is the likely source. The chain links TRBV24-1 to TRBJ1-5; 8 bases match TRBD1. There are 15 residues in the CDR3. Germline V gene sequence: CDR1 KGHDR, CDR2 SFDVKD. V trimming: 3 bases; J trimming: 6 bases; junction bases outside the gene matches: 6. CDR3 nucleotides: TGTGCCACCAGTGATCGACAGGGGTTTGGTCAGCCCCAGCATCTT. It encodes CATSDRQGFGQPQHL.

This clonotype showed up many times. The CDR3 DNA reads as TGCAGTGCTAGGCGGGAGGGTTTTGAGGATACGCAGTATTTT. Translated, it gives CSARREGFEDTQYF. J is TRBJ2-3 and V is TRBV20-1; 9 bases match TRBD2. This CDR3 contains 14 residues. Germline V gene sequence: CDR1 DFQATT, CDR2 SNEGSKA (reference sequence). The ends lost 3 bases at V and 6 bases at J; junction bases unmatched: 7.

This clonotype was counted only a few times. The rearrangement links TRBV24-1 to TRBJ2-5; 9 bases line up with TRBD2. V was clipped by 0 bases and J by 5 bases; unmatched bases: 6. CDR3 length: 16 amino acids. Germline lookup yields CDR1 KGHDR and CDR2 SFDVKD. For the CDR3, the DNA is TGTGCCACCAGTGATTTGCAGGGCGGGGGGGGTGAGACCCAGTACTTC. Its translation is CATSDLQGGGGETQYF.

This clonotype was recorded at least ten times. CDR3 nucleotide sequence: TGTGCCACTTCGGACGGAGGACGAGAGACCCAGTACTTC. Its translation: CATSDGGRETQYF. This chain links TRBV18 with TRBJ2-5; a weak D match, TRBD2 (5 bases). Germline V CDR1 and CDR2: KGHSH, LQKENI. This CDR3 region has 13 residues. Trimming took off 10 bases at V and 4 bases at J, with 16 bases between the two ends.

Only a few counts were recorded for this clonotype. This chain uses TRBV3-1 with TRBJ2-1; TRBD1 matches at 10 bases. The germline gives CDR1 LGHDT, CDR2 YNNKEL (reference sequence). The J segment lost 3 bases and the V segment lost 1 base, leaving 0 bases of the junction unmatched. The CDR3 spans 15 residues. The CDR3 sequence: CASSQGTGGYNEQFF. CDR3 sequence (DNA): TGTGCCAGCAGCCAAGGGACAGGGGGCTACAATGAGCAGTTCTTC.

This clonotype was observed at least ten times. V usage is TRBV20-1 and J usage is TRBJ2-7; 10 bases match TRBD1. The CDR3 sequence is 15 residues long. Germline V gene lookup returns CDR1 DFQATT and CDR2 SNEGSKA (reference sequence). The J segment lost 2 bases and the V segment lost 3 bases, leaving 7 bases of the junction unmatched. CDR3 amino acids: CSARVPGQGAYEQYF. In DNA, the CDR3 is TGCAGTGCTAGGGTCCCCGGACAGGGGGCCTACGAGCAGTACTTC.

This clonotype has at least ten counts. The chain couples TRBV5-8 to TRBJ2-3; D unresolved. The CDR3 has 13 amino acids. Deletions cut 1 base from V and 4 bases from J, with 7 bases between. Per germline, CDR1 SGHTS and CDR2 YDEGEE. The CDR3 loop reads CASSLFVADTQYF. The CDR3, as DNA: TGTGCCAGCAGCTTGTTCGTAGCAGATACGCAGTATTTT.

The chain is built from TRBV9 and TRBJ2-1, with D perhaps being TRBD1 or TRBD2 (6 bases each). V was cut by 5 bases and J by 9 bases, with 12 bases left in between. Germline CDR1 SGDLS, CDR2 YYNGEE. There are 12 residues in the CDR3. The CDR3 coding sequence is TGTGCCAGCAGTGGGGGGCGTGGTGAGCAGTTCTTC. It specifies CASSGGRGEQFF.

This clonotype was observed a handful of times. The chain recombines TRBV6-1 with TRBJ2-2; D is unclear. In germline, CDR1 is MNHNS, CDR2 SASEGT. Trimming removed 4 bases from V and 1 base from J, with 4 bases in between. This CDR3 region has 13 residues. The CDR3 DNA sequence: TGTGCCAGCAGTGTGGTGAACACCGGGGAGCTGTTTTTT. It codes for CASSVVNTGELFF.

This clonotype was found a few times. This rearrangement joins TRBV19 to TRBJ2-3; D may be TRBD1 (6 bases). Germline CDR1 and CDR2: LNHDA and SQIVND (reference sequence). The V and J ends lost 6 bases and 5 bases respectively, with 15 bases between them. The CDR3 is 14 amino acids. The CDR3 region is CASRTGRREDTQYF. In DNA, the CDR3 is TGTGCCAGTAGAACAGGGAGACGCGAAGATACGCAGTATTTT. Full variable domain (missing parts from reference TRBV19 and TRBJ2-3): DGGITQSPKYLFRKEGQNVTLSCEQNLNHDAMYWYRQDPGQGLRLIYYSQIVNDFQKGDIAEGYSVSREKKESFPLTVTSAQKNPTAFYLCASRTGRREDTQYFGPGTRLTVL.